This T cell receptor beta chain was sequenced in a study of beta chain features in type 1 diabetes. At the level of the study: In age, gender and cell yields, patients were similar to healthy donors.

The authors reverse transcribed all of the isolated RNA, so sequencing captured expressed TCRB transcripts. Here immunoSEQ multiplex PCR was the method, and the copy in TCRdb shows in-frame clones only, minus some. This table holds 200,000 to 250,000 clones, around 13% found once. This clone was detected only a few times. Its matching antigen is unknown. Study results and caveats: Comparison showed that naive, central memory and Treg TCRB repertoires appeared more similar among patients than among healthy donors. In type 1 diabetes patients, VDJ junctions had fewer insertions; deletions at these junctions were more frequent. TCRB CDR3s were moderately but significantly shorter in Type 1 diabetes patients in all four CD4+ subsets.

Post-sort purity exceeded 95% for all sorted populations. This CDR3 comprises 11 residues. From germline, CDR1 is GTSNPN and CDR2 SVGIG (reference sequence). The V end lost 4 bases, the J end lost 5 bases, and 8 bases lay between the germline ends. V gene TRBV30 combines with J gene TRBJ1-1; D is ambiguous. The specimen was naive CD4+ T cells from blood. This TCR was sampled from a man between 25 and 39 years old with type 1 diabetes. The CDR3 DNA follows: TGTGCCTGGACAGGTCGGACTGAAGCTTTCTTT. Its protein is CAWTGRTEAFF.